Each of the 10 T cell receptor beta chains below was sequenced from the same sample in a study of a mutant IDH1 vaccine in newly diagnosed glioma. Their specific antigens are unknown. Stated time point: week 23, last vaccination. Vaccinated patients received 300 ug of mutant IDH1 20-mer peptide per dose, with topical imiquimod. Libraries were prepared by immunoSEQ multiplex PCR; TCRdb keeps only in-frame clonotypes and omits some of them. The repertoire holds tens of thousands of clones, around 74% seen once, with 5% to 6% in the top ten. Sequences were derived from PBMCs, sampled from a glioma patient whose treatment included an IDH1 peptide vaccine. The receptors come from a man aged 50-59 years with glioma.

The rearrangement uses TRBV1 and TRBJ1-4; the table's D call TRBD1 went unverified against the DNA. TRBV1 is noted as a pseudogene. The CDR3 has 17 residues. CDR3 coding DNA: TGCACCAGCAGTCCCGGGACAGAACGTGCAACTAATGAAAAACTGTTTTTT. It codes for CTSSPGTERATNEKLFF.

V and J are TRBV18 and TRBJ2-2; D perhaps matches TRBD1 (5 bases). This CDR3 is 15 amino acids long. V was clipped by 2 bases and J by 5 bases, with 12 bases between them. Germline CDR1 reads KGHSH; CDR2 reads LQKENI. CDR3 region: CASSPAGKGTGELFF. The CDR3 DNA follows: TGTGCCAGCTCACCAGCAGGGAAAGGGACCGGGGAGCTGTTTTTT.

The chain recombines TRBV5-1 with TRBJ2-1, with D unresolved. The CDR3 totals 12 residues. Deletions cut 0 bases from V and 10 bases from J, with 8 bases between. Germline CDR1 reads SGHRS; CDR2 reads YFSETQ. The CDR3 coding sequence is TGCGCCAGCAGCTTGGTGGCCGGGGAGCAGTTCTTC. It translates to CASSLVAGEQFF.

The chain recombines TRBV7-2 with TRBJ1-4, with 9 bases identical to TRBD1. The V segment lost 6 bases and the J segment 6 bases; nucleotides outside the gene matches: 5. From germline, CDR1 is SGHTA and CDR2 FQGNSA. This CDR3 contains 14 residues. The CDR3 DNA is TGTGCCAGCAGAAAACAGGGGGCGGATGAAAAACTGTTTTTT. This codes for CASRKQGADEKLFF.

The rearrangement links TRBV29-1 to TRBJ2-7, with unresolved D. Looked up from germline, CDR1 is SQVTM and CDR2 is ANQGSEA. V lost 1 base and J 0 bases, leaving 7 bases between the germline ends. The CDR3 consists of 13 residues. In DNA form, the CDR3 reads TGCAGCGTTGAAGGTGGGGACTCCTACGAGCAGTACTTC. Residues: CSVEGGDSYEQYF.

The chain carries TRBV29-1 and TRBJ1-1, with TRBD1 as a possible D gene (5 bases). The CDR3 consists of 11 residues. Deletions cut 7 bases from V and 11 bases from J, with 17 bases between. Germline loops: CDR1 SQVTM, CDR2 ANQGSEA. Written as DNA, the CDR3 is TGCAGCGCTGGGACCCGCCTTAACGCTTTCTTT. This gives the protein CSAGTRLNAFF.

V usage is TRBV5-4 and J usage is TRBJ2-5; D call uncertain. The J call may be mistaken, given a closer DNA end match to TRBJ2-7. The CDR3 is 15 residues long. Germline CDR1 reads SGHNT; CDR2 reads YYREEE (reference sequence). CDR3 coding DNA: TGTGCCAGCAGCTTGGGCAGGTCCCTCTCCTACGAGCAGTACTTC. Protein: CASSLGRSLSYEQYF.

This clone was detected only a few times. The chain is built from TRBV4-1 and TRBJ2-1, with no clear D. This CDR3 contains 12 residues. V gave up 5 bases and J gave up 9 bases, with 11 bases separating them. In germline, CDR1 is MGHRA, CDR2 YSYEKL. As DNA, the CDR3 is TGCGCCAGCAGCTCCCTCCGGTCTGAGCAGTTCTTC. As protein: CASSSLRSEQFF.

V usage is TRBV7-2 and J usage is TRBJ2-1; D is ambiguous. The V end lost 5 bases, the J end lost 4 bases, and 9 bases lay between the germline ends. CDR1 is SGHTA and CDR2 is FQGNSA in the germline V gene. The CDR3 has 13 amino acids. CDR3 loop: CASSPPPYNEQFF. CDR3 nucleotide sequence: TGTGCCAGCAGCCCGCCACCATACAATGAGCAGTTCTTC.

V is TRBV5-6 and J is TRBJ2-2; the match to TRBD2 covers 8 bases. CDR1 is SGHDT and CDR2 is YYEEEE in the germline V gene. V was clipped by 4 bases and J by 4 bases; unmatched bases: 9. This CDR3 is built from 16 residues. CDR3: CASSSGAGALTGELFF. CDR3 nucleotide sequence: TGTGCCAGCAGCAGCGGAGCGGGGGCGCTCACCGGGGAGCTGTTTTTT.